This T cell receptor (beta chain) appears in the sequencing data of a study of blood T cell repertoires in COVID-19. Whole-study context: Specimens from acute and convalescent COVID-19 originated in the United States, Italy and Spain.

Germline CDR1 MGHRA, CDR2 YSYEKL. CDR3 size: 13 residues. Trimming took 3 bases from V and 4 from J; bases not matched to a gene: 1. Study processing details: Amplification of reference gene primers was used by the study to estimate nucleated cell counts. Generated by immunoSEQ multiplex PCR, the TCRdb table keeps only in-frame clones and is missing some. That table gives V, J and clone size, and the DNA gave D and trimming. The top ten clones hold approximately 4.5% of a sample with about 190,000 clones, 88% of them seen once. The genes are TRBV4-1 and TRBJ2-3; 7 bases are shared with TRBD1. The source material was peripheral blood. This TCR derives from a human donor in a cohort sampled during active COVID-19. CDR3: CASSQQGADTQYF. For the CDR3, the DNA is TGCGCCAGCAGCCAGCAGGGGGCAGATACGCAGTATTTT.